Below, 24 T cell receptor beta chains from the same sample are listed, as sequenced in a study of blood T cell repertoires in COVID-19. Profiled with immunoSEQ multiplex PCR; TCRdb holds only in-frame clones, not every one. The sample gives roughly 59,000 clones, around 73% of which show up once; roughly 12% is in the top ten. The sequenced material came from peripheral blood. The receptors were sampled from a man older than 75 with acute or convalescent COVID-19.

This chain links TRBV11-3 with TRBJ2-7, with TRBD1 identical over 9 bases. Looked up from germline, CDR1 is SGHNT and CDR2 is YENEEA. V shed 5 bases and J 6 bases; nucleotides not matched to a gene: 11. The CDR3 contains 15 residues. CDR3 bases: TGTGCCAGCAGCACAGGGGGCGAATTTCTGGGCGAGCAGTACTTC. Translating gives CASSTGGEFLGEQYF.

The count of this clone is one. This chain joins TRBV4-2 and TRBJ2-5; 13 bases agree with TRBD2. Germline assignment: CDR1 LGHNA and CDR2 YNFKEQ. The CDR3 has 17 residues. The trim removed 4 bases at V and 5 bases at J, leaving 10 bases unmatched. CDR3 nucleotides: TGTGCCAGCAGCCGAGGTACTAGCGGGGGGGCCGATGAGACCCAGTACTTC. It is translated as CASSRGTSGGADETQYF.

The chain combines TRBV6-5 with TRBJ1-2; 7 bases are shared with TRBD1. Germline assignment: CDR1 MNHEY and CDR2 SVGAGI. The ends lost 6 bases at V and 1 base at J; junction bases unmatched: 5. This CDR3 contains 14 residues. CDR3 loop: CASSLTGNNYGYTF. In nucleotides, the CDR3 is TGTGCCAGCAGCTTGACAGGGAATAACTATGGCTACACCTTC.

CDR3 nucleotide sequence: TGTGCCATCAGATCGGACACGGCCGACACTGAAGCTTTCTTT. Its protein product is CAIRSDTADTEAFF. The chain uses TRBV10-3 and TRBJ1-1, with D possibly TRBD1 on 5 matching bases. CDR1 is ENHRY, CDR2 SYGVKD, per germline. Trimming removed 6 bases from V and 3 bases from J, with 14 bases in between. This CDR3 contains 14 residues.

This clone occurred once. This sequence joins TRBV11-2 and TRBJ2-2; 10 nucleotides agree with TRBD1. V shed 1 base and J 4 bases; nucleotides not matched to a gene: 9. Germline CDR1 SGHAT, CDR2 FQNNGV. This CDR3 spans 18 amino acids. The CDR3 reads CASSLGVRDRGFTGELFF. CDR3 bases: TGTGCCAGCAGCTTAGGAGTAAGGGACAGGGGATTCACCGGGGAGCTGTTTTTT.

CDR3 DNA: TGTGCCAGCAGCTTAAGCATTGGCGGGGCCTACGAGCAGTACTTC. It is translated as CASSLSIGGAYEQYF. The J gene is TRBJ2-7, the V gene TRBV11-2; D is perhaps TRBD2 (6 bases). V gave up 2 bases and J gave up 2 bases, with 13 bases separating them. The CDR3 extends over 15 amino acids. Germline V lookup: CDR1 SGHAT, CDR2 FQNNGV.

The gene calls are TRBV5-1 and TRBJ1-4; unclear D gene. The CDR3 runs 15 residues. The germline V gene encodes CDR1 SGHRS and CDR2 YFSETQ. Trimming cost V 4 bases and J 7 bases, with 17 bases left between them. The CDR3 is CASSLGQRRGEKLFF. Here the CDR3 DNA reads TGCGCCAGCAGCCTGGGCCAAAGACGGGGTGAAAAACTGTTTTTT.

The chain has TRBV28 and TRBJ2-1; D is perhaps TRBD2 (6 bases). The CDR3 consists of 15 residues. Trimming took off 5 bases at V and 6 bases at J, with 17 bases between the two ends. Germline V gene lookup returns CDR1 MDHEN and CDR2 SYDVKM. CDR3: CASSPRRGALNEQFF. CDR3 nucleotides: TGTGCCAGCAGTCCGCGGCGCGGGGCCCTCAATGAGCAGTTCTTC.

The chain couples TRBV19 to TRBJ2-5, with 8 bases that match TRBD2. Germline loops: CDR1 LNHDA, CDR2 SQIVND (reference sequence). The CDR3 runs to 16 residues. The ends lost 1 base at V and 4 bases at J; junction bases unmatched: 8. CDR3 in amino acids: CASSIGPGLVAETQYF. Written as DNA, the CDR3 is TGTGCCAGTAGTATAGGGCCGGGACTAGTAGCAGAGACCCAGTACTTC.

The rearrangement links TRBV30 to TRBJ2-3, with a tentative D call TRBD2 (7 bases). The V and J ends lost 2 bases and 0 bases respectively, with 9 bases between them. This CDR3 has 14 amino acids. Germline CDR1 GTSNPN, CDR2 SVGIG (reference sequence). CDR3 protein: CAWSTGGSTDTQYF. CDR3 sequence (DNA): TGTGCCTGGAGTACGGGGGGCAGCACAGATACGCAGTATTTT.

This clone was seen only a few times. The rearrangement links TRBV2 to TRBJ1-6, with D possibly being TRBD1 (5 bases). V lost 3 bases, J lost 6 bases, and 12 bases lay in between. Germline V gene data show CDR1 as SNHLY and CDR2 as FYNNEI. There are 15 residues in the CDR3. CDR3 amino acids: CASSDGWGVNSPLHF. In DNA form, the CDR3 reads TGTGCCAGCAGTGACGGCTGGGGGGTTAATTCACCCCTCCACTTT.

In this sample, this clone turned up a few times. The chain links TRBV15 to TRBJ2-3, with 9 bases fitting TRBD2. CDR3 length: 19 amino acids. From germline, CDR1 is LNHNV and CDR2 YYDKDF (reference sequence). Losses at the gene ends were 0 bases for V and 5 bases for J; bases not matched to a gene: 15. The chain's CDR3 is CATSRDGAGGPIQRDTQYF. The CDR3 DNA sequence: TGTGCCACCAGCAGAGATGGGGCGGGAGGGCCCATCCAGAGAGATACGCAGTATTTT.

The table lists this clone with a count of one. J is TRBJ1-2 and V is TRBV27; a weak D match, TRBD1 (6 bases). CDR3 size: 14 residues. Deletions cut 4 bases from V and 4 bases from J, with 13 bases between. The V gene's germline CDR1 is MNHEY and CDR2 SMNVEV (reference sequence). CDR3 DNA: TGTGCCAGCAGTTACAACAGGGACGGCTATGGCTACACCTTC. Translated, it gives CASSYNRDGYGYTF.

This clone came up once. The CDR3 DNA is TGTGCCAGCAGACAGGGTTCCTACGAGCAGTACTTC. It yields the protein CASRQGSYEQYF. This chain joins TRBV6-5 and TRBJ2-7, with D maybe TRBD1 (6 bases). The CDR3 has 12 amino acids. V was pared by 6 bases and J by 1 base, with 7 bases between. Germline CDR1 reads MNHEY; CDR2 reads SVGAGI.

The chain has TRBV9 and TRBJ1-5; a weak D match, TRBD1 (5 bases). V lost 0 bases to trimming and J lost 4 bases, with 8 bases between them. CDR1 and CDR2 (germline): SGDLS, YYNGEE. The CDR3 runs to 14 residues. The CDR3 spells CASSVGTNNQPQHF. For the CDR3, the DNA is TGTGCCAGCAGCGTAGGGACAAATAATCAGCCCCAGCATTTT.

The rearrangement joins TRBV5-1 to TRBJ2-5; a possible D gene is TRBD1 (5 bases). CDR1 is SGHRS, CDR2 YFSETQ, per germline. Trimming removed 0 bases at V and 0 bases at J, with 6 bases between. The CDR3 covers 14 residues. Here the CDR3 reads CASSLVGDQETQYF. DNA for the CDR3: TGCGCCAGCAGCTTGGTAGGGGACCAAGAGACCCAGTACTTC.

This sequence joins TRBV3-1 (or the pseudogene TRBV3-2) and TRBJ2-1; TRBD2 aligns across 7 bases. This CDR3 is built from 15 residues. From germline, CDR1 is LGHDT and CDR2 YNNKEL (reference sequence). Germline trimming cut 1 base from V and 1 base from J; bases unmatched to any gene: 1. The CDR3 reads CASSQGTRSYNEQFF. Here the CDR3 DNA reads TGTGCCAGCAGCCAAGGGACTAGGTCCTACAATGAGCAGTTCTTC.

This chain uses TRBV5-1 with TRBJ2-7; 7 nucleotides line up with TRBD2. The CDR3 is 14 residues long. Germline-derived CDR1 and CDR2 are SGHRS and YFSETQ. The V segment lost 0 bases and the J segment 5 bases; nucleotides outside the gene matches: 5. The CDR3 protein is CASSLGGRENEQYF. In DNA form, the CDR3 reads TGCGCCAGCAGCTTGGGCGGGAGAGAAAACGAGCAGTACTTC.

V is TRBV27 and J is TRBJ2-1, with 12 bases matching TRBD1. The germline CDR1 and CDR2 sequences are MNHEY and SMNVEV (reference sequence). Trimming took 5 bases from V and 6 from J; bases not matched to a gene: 5. CDR3 size: 15 residues. The CDR3 nucleotides read TGTGCCAGCAGTCTCGGGACAGGGGGCTTCAATGAGCAGTTCTTC. The encoded protein is CASSLGTGGFNEQFF.

This clone was counted only a few times. Here the CDR3 DNA reads TGCAGCGTCAGGACAGGTGGTGAGCAGTTCTTC. Translation: CSVRTGGEQFF. The J gene is TRBJ2-1, the V gene TRBV29-1, with TRBD1 identical over 7 bases. Per the germline V gene, CDR1 is SQVTM and CDR2 is ANQGSEA. J gave up 9 bases and V 6 bases, and 5 bases lay outside the gene matches. This CDR3 is 11 amino acids long.

This clone came up once. The chain combines TRBV6-6 with TRBJ2-7; 7 nucleotides line up with TRBD1. Germline CDR1 MNHNY, CDR2 SVGAGI (reference sequence). CDR3 length: 14 residues. The junction had 4 bases not matched to a gene; V was cut back by 2 bases and J by 3 bases. Here the CDR3 reads CASSYPTGDYEQYF. In DNA form, the CDR3 reads TGTGCCAGCAGTTACCCAACAGGGGACTACGAGCAGTACTTC.

The chain employs TRBV3-1 (or the pseudogene TRBV3-2) and TRBJ1-1, with TRBD1 matching over 8 bases. The CDR3 is made up of 13 amino acids. V shed 3 bases and J 6 bases; nucleotides not matched to a gene: 3. Germline CDR1 LGHDT, CDR2 YNNKEL (reference sequence). CDR3 sequence (DNA): TGTGCCAGCAGCCAGGACAGGGCGGCTGAAGCTTTCTTT. Protein product: CASSQDRAAEAFF.

This clone was picked up many times. The chain carries TRBV7-9 and TRBJ1-4, with D possibly matching TRBD1 (5 bases). The germline CDR1 and CDR2 sequences are SEHNR and FQNEAQ (reference sequence). V was cut by 3 bases and J by 2 bases, with 7 bases left in between. The CDR3 runs 14 residues. CDR3 residues: CASSFGGTNEKLFF. CDR3 bases: TGTGCCAGCAGCTTTGGGGGGACTAATGAAAAACTGTTTTTT. Complete variable domain (other parts from reference TRBV7-9 and TRBJ1-4): DTGVSQNPRHKITKRGQNVTFRCDPISEHNRLYWYRQTLGQGPEFLTYFQNEAQLEKSRLLSDRFSAERPKGSFSTLEIQRTEQGDSAMYLCASSFGGTNEKLFFGSGTQLSVL.

This rearrangement joins TRBV6-5 to TRBJ2-7; 8 bases are shared with TRBD1. CDR1 and CDR2 from the germline V gene are MNHEY and SVGAGI. The CDR3 is 15 residues long. The junction had 8 bases not matched to a gene; V was cut back by 7 bases and J by 0 bases. The CDR3 loop reads CASIVEQGVSYEQYF. The CDR3 DNA reads as TGTGCCAGCATCGTTGAACAGGGGGTCTCCTACGAGCAGTACTTC.